The clone carrying this T cell receptor beta chain was picked up one time. As yet, its antigen is unknown. This specimen belongs to a study of T cell responses to AZD1222 COVID-19 vaccine. Sequencing was performed with immunoSEQ multiplex PCR; in TCRdb, only in-frame clones are kept and a portion is missing. Of 120,000 to 150,000 clones detected, 91% appear once; the ten largest clones hold 5.2%. Germline V gene sequence: CDR1 LGHDT, CDR2 YNNKEL (reference sequence). V lost 8 bases to trimming and J lost 7 bases, with 24 bases between them. The CDR3 length is 16 residues. Study results and limitations: Epitopes outside B.1.351 and B.1.1.7 mutated regions reportedly drew nearly half of spike TCRs. The donor group comprised mostly white British people and more females; the analysis possibly underestimated clonal diversity.

The chain joins TRBV3-1 (or the pseudogene TRBV3-2) to TRBJ2-1; possibly TRBD2 for D (6 bases). This receptor was obtained from an adult in good health. Here the sequenced sample was peripheral blood, taken on day 0 of AZD1222 vaccination. CDR3 nucleotides: TGTGCCAGCCAGGCGCAGGGCGCGGGGTTGTCTAATGAGCAGTTCTTC. This gives the protein CASQAQGAGLSNEQFF.